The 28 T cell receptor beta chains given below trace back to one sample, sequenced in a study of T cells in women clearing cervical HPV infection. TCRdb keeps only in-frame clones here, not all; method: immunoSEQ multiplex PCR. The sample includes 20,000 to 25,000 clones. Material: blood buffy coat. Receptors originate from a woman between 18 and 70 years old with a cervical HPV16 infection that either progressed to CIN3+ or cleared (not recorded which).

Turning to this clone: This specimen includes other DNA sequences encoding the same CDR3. The DNA read from the CDR3 is TGTGCCAGCAGCCAAGAGCTAGCGGGCGTGGCTGGGGCCAACGTC. It translates to CASSQELAGVAGANV. The full CDR3 is CASSQELAGVAGANVLTF. V is TRBV4-2 and J is TRBJ2-6; 8 nucleotides match TRBD2. The CDR3 extends 3 residues past the end of the read, so its final part is completed from the germline J gene. There are 18 residues in the CDR3. CDR1 and CDR2 from the germline V gene are LGHNA and YNFKEQ. Trimming at V came to 0 bases and at J to 2 bases, leaving 6 bases not matched to a gene.

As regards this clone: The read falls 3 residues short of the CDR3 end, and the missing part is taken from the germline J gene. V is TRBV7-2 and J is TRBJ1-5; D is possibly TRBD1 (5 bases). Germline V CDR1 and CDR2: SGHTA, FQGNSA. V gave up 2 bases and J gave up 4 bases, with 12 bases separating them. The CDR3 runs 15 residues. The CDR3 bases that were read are TGTGCCAGCAGCTTATTTACAGGTCCGAATCAGCCC. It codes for CASSLFTGPNQP. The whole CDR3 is CASSLFTGPNQPQHF. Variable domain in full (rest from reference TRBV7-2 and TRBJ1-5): GAGVSQSPSNKVTEKGKDVELRCDPISGHTALYWYRQSLGQGLEFLIYFQGNSAPDKSGLPSDRFSAERTGGSVSTLTIQRTQQEDSAVYLCASSLFTGPNQPQHFGDGTRLSIL.

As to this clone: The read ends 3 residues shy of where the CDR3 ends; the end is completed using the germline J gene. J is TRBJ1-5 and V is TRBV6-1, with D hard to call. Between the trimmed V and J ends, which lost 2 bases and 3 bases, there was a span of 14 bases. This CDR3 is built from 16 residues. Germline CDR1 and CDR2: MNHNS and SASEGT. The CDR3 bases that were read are TGTGCCAGCAGTGAAAACCCCCCAGCGTTCAATCAGCCC. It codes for CASSENPPAFNQP. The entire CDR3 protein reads CASSENPPAFNQPQHF.

The CDR3 bases that were read are TGCGCCAGCAGCCCGGGACTAGCGGGAGTCGATGAG. This sequence encodes CASSPGLAGVDE. The whole CDR3 sequence reads CASSPGLAGVDEQFF. The chain carries TRBV5-1 and TRBJ2-1, with TRBD2 matching 14 bases. The CDR3 extends 3 residues past the end of the read, so its final part is completed from the germline J gene. V trimming: 4 bases; J trimming: 8 bases; junction bases outside the gene matches: 5. CDR3 length: 15 residues. The germline V gene has CDR1 SGHRS and CDR2 YFSETQ.

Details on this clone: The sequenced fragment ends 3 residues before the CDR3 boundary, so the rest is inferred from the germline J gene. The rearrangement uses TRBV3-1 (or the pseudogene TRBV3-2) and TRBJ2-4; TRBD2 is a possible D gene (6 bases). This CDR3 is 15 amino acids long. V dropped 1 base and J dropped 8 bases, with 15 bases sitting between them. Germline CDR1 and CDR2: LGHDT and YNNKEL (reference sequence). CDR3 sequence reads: CASSQVTERRDIQYF. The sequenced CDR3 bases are TGTGCCAGCAGCCAAGTTACGGAGCGGAGGGACATT.

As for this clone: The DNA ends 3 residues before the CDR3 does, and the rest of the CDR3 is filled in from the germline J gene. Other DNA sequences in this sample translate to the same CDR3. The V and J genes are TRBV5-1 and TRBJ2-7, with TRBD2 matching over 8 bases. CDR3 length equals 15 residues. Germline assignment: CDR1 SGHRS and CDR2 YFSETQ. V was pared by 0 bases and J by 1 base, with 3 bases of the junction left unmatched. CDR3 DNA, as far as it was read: TGCGCCAGCAGCTTGGGTCTAGCGGGTTCCTACGAG. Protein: CASSLGLAGSYE. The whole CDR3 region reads CASSLGLAGSYEQYF.

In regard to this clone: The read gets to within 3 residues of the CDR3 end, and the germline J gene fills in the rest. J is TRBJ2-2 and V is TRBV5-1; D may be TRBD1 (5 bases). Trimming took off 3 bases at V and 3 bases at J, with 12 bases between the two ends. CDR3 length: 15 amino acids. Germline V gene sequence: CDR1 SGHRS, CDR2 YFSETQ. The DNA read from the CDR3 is TGCGCCAGCAGCTCTCTTGACAGATACACCGGGGAG. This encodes CASSSLDRYTGE. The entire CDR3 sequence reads CASSSLDRYTGELFF.

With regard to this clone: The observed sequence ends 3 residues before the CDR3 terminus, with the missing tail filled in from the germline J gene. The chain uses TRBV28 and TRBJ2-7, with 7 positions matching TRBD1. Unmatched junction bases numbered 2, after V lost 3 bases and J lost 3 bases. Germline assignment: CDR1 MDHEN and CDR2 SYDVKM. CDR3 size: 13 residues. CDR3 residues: CASSFGQVYEQYF. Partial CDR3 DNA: TGTGCCAGCAGTTTCGGACAGGTCTACGAG.

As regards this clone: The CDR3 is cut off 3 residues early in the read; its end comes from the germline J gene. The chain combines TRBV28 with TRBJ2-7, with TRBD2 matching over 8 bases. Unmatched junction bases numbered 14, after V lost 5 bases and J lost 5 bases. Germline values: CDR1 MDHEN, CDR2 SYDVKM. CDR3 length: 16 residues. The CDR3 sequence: CASSALSGTRPHEQYF. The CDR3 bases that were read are TGTGCCAGCAGTGCTCTCTCCGGGACTAGACCCCACGAG. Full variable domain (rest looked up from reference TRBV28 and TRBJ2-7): DVKVTQSSRYLVKRTGEKVFLECVQDMDHENMFWYRQDPGLGLRLIYFSYDVKMKEKGDIPEGYSVSREKKERFSLILESASTNQTSMYLCASSALSGTRPHEQYFGPGTRLTVT.

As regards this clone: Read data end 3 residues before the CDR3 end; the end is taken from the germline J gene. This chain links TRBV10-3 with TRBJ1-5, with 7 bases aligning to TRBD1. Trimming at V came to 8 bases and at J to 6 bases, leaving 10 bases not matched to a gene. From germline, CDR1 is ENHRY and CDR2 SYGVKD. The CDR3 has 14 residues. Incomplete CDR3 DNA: TGTGCCATCGCTAAAACAGGGGATGGTCAGCCC. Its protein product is CAIAKTGDGQP. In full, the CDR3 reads CAIAKTGDGQPQHF.

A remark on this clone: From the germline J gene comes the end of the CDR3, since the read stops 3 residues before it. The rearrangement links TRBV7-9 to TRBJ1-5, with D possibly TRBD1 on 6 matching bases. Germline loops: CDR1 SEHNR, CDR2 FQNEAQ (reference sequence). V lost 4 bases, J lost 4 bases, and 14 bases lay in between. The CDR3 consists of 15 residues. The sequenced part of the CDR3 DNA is TGTGCCAGCAGCTCGACAGGTCGCCCAAATCAGCCC. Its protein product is CASSSTGRPNQP. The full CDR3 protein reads CASSSTGRPNQPQHF.

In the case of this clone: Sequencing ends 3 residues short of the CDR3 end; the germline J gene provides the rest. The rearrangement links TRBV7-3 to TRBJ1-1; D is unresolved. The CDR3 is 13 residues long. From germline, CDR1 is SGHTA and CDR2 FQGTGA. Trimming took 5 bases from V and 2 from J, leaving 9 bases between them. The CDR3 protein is CASSKTVNTEAFF. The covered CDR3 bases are TGTGCCAGCAGCAAAACAGTTAACACTGAA.

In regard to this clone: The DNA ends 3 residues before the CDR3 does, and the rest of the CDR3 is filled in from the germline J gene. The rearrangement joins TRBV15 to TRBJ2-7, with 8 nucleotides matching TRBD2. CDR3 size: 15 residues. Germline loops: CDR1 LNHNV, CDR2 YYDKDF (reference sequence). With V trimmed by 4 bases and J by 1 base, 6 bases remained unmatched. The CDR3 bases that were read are TGTGCCACCAGCAATGGAGCGGGAGTTTCCTACGAG. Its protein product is CATSNGAGVSYE. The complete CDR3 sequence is CATSNGAGVSYEQYF.

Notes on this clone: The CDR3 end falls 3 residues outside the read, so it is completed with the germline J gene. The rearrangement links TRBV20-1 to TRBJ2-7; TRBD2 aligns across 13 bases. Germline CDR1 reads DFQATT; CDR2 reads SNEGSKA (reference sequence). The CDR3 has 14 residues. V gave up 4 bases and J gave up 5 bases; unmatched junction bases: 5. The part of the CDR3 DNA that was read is TGCAGTGCTAAGGGACTAGCGGGACTTGACGAG. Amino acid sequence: CSAKGLAGLDE. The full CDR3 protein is CSAKGLAGLDEQYF.

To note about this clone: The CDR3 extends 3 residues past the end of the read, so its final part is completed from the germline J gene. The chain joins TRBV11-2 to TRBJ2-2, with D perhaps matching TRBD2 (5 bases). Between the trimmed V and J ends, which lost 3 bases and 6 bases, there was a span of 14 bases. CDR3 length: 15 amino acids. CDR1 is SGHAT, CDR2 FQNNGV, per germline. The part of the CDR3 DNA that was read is TGTGCCAGCAGCTTGACTAACGTTATCCCCGGGGAG. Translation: CASSLTNVIPGE. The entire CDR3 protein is CASSLTNVIPGELFF.

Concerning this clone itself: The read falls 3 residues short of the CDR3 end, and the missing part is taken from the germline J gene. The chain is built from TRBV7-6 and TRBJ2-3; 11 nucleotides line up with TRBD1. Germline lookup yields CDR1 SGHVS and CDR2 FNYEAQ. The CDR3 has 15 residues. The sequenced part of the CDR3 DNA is TGTGCCAGCAGCAGCGGACAGGGGGCTTCTGAGGCG. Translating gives CASSSGQGASEA. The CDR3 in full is CASSSGQGASEAQYF.

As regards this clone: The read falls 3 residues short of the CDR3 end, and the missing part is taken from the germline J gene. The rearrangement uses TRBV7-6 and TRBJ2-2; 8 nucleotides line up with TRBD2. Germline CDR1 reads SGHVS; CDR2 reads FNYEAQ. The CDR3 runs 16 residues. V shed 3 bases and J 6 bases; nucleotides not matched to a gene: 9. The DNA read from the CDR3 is TGTGCCAGCAGCTTCGCCGGGACTAGGGGGGCCGGGGAG. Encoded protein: CASSFAGTRGAGE. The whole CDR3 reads CASSFAGTRGAGELFF.

This CDR3 reads CASSPGLAGVSEQYF. Incomplete CDR3 DNA: TGTGCCAGCAGCCCAGGGCTAGCGGGAGTGAGCGAG. The chain links TRBV5-6 to TRBJ2-7; TRBD2 matches at 10 bases. The CDR3 goes on 3 residues after the read ends, and that part is filled in from the germline J gene. V gave up 4 bases and J gave up 6 bases; unmatched junction bases: 10. CDR1 SGHDT and CDR2 YYEEEE come from the germline V gene. The CDR3 spans 15 residues.

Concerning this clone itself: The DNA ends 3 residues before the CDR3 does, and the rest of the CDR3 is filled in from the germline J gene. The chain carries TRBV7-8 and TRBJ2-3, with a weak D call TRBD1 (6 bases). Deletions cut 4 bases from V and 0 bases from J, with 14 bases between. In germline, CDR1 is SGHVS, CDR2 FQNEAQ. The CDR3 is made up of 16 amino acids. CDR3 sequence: CASSYTGTSSTDTQYF. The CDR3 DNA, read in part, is TGTGCCAGCAGCTATACCGGGACATCTAGCACAGATACG.

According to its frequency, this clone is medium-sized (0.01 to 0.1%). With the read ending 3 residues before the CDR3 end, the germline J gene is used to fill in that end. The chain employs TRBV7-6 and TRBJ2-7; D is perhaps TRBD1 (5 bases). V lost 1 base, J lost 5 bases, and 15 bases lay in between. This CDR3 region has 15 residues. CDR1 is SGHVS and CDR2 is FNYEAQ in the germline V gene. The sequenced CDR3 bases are TGTGCCAGCAGCTTAGAAGGCAGGGTGAGTCACGAG. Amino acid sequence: CASSLEGRVSHE. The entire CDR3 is CASSLEGRVSHEQYF.

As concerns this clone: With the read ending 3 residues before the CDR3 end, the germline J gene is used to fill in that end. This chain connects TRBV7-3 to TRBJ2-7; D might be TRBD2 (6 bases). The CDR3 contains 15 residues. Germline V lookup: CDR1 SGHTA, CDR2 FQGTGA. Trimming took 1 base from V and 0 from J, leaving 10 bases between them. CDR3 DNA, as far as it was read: TGTGCCAGCAGCTTAAACGGGGGTTCCTCCTACGAG. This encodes CASSLNGGSSYE. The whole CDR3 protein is CASSLNGGSSYEQYF.

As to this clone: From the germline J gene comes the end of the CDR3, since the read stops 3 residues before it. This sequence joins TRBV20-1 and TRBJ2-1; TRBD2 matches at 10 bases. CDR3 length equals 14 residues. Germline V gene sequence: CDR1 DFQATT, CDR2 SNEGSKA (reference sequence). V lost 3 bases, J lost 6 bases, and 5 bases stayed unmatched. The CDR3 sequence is CSASRTSGRNEQFF. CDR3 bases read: TGCAGTGCTAGTCGGACTAGCGGTCGCAATGAG.

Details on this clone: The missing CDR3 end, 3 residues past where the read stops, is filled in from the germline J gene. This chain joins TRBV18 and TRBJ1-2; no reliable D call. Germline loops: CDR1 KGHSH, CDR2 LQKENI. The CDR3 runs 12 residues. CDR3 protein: CASSQAGNDYTF. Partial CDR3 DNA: TGTGCCAGCTCTCAGGCGGGAAATGAC.

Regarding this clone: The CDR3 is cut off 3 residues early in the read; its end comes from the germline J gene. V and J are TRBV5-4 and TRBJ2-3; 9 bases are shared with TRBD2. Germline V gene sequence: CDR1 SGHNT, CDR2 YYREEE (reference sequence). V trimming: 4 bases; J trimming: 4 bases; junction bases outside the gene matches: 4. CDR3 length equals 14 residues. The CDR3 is CASSRLAAPDTQYF. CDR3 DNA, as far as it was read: TGTGCCAGCAGCCGACTAGCGGCCCCAGATACG. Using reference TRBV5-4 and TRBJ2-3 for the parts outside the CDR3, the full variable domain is ETGVTQSPTHLIKTRGQQVTLRCSSQSGHNTVSWYQQALGQGPQFIFQYYREEENGRGNFPPRFSGLQFPNYSSELNVNALELDDSALYLCASSRLAAPDTQYFGPGTRLTVL.

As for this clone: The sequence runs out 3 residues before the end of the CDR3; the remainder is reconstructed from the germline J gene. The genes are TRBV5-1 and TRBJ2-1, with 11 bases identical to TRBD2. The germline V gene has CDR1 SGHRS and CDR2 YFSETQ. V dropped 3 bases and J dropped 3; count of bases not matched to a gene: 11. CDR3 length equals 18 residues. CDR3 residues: CASSCGTSGPLFYNEQFF. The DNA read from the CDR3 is TGCGCCAGCAGCTGCGGGACTAGCGGCCCGTTATTCTACAATGAG.

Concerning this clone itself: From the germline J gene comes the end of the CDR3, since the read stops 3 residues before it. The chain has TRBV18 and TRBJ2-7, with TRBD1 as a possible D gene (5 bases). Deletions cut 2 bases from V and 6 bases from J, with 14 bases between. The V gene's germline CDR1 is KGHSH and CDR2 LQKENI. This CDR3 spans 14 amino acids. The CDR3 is CASSPLAVGVEQYF. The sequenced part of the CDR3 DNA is TGTGCCAGCTCACCATTGGCTGTAGGGGTCGAG.

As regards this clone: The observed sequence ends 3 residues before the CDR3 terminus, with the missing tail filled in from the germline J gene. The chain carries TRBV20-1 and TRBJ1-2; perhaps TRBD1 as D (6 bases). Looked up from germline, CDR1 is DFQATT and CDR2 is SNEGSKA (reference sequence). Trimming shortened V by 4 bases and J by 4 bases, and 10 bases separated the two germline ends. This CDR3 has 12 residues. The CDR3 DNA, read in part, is TGCAGTGCTAAACAGGGAGCCTATGGC. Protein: CSAKQGAYG. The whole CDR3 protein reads CSAKQGAYGYTF.

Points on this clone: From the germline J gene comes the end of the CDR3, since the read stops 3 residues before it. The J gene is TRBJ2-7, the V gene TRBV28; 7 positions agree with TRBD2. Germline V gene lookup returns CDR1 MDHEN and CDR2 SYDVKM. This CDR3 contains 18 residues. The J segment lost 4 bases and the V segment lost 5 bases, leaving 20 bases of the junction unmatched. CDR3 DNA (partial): TGTGCCAGCAGTCCCCACGGTCTCGACACGGTGGGGGGGTACGAG. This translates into CASSPHGLDTVGGYE. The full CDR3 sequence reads CASSPHGLDTVGGYEQYF.